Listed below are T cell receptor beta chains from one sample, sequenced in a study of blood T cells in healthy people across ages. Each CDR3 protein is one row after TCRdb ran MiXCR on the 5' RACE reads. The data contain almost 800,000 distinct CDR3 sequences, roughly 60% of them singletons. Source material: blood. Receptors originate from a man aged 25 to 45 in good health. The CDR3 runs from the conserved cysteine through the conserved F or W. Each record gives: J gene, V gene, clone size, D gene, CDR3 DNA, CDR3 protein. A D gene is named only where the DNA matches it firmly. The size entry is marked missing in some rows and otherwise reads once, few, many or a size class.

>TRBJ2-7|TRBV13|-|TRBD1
TGTGCCAGCAGCTTACGGGACAGGGTCTACGAGCAGTACTTC
CASSLRDRVYEQYF
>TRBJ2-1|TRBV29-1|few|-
TGCAGCGTTGACAGTTACTCCTACAATGAGCAGTTCTTC
CSVDSYSYNEQFF
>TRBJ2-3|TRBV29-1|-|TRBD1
TGCAGCGTCCGGGACAGGGGGGCGGATACGCAGTATTTT
CSVRDRGADTQYF
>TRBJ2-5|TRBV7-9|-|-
TGTGCCAGCAGCTTAACTGAGGGGCCCCAAGAGACCCAGTACTTC
CASSLTEGPQETQYF
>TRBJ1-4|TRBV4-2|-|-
TGTGCCAGCAGCCCCGGGCAGAAGGAGACAAATGAAAAACTGTTTTTT
CASSPGQKETNEKLFF
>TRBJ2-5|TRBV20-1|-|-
TGCAGTGCTAGAGGGTTCGGCCTCCCCCAGTACTTC
CSARGFGLPQYF
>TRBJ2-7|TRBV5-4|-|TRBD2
TGTGCCAGCAGCGCCGCGCGCGGGGGTTCCTACGAGCAGTACTTC
CASSAARGGSYEQYF
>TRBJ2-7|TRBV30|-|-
TGTGCCTGGAAGTGGGGGGGGGACATGAAGTTTGTAGACTACTCCTACGAGCAGTACTTC
CAWKWGGDMKFVDYSYEQYF
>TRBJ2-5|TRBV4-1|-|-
TGCGCCAGCAGCCAAGGGCTTGGAGGGCAAGAGACCCAGTACTTC
CASSQGLGGQETQYF
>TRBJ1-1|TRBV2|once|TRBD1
TGTGCCAGAAAGGAAAGGGACAGGGGCACTGAAGCTTTCTTT
CARKERDRGTEAFF
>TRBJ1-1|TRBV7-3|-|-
TGTGCCAGCGCTGGGGAAGGGACTGAAGCTTTCTTT
CASAGEGTEAFF
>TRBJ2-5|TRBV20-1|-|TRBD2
TGCAGTGCGCGTTCACTAGCGTTAAGTAGAGAGACCCAGTACTTC
CSARSLALSRETQYF
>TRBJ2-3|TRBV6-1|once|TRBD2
TGTGCCAGCAGTCCCAGCGGGGGCTTAACTAGCATAGATACGCAGTATTTT
CASSPSGGLTSIDTQYF
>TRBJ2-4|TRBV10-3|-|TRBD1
TGTGCCATCAGTGAGAGGGGACAGGGTTTCGGGGAGCAGTACTTC
CAISERGQGFGEQYF
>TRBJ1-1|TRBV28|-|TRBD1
TGTGCCAGCAGCGGGACAGGGACTGAAGCTTTCTTT
CASSGTGTEAFF
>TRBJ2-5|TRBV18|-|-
TGTGCCACCGCTGCGGATACGGAGACCCAGTACTTC
CATAADTETQYF
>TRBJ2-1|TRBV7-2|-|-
TGTGCCAGCAGACCTACTAGATCCCCTCTTGATGAGCAGTTCTTC
CASRPTRSPLDEQFF
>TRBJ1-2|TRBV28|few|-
TGTGCCAGCAGTTTATCGGCAGGGGCGGCCTATGGCTACACCTTC
CASSLSAGAAYGYTF
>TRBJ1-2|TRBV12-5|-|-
TGTGCTAGTGGTACACCCCCAGGGAATGGCTACACCTTC
CASGTPPGNGYTF
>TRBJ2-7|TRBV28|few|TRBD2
TGTGCCAGCAGCCCCTTTAGCGGGAGGAAGAATAGCGAGCAGTACTTC
CASSPFSGRKNSEQYF
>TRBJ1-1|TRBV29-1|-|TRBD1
TGCAGCGTTGAAACCGACAGGGCGAACACTGAAGCTTTCTTT
CSVETDRANTEAFF